A single sample gave rise to the 31 T cell receptor beta chains below, sequenced in a study of neurological immune-mediated disorders. Using its own MiXCR run on the 5' RACE reads, TCRdb lists one record per CDR3 protein. Of 50,000 or so distinct CDR3 sequences in the sample, 3.8% were seen once. Sequencing input: PBMCs. The receptors were gathered from a man between 60 and 70 years old with multiple sclerosis.

This clonotype was counted many times. V is TRBV12-3 or TRBV12-4 and J is TRBJ2-2, with D hard to call. The CDR3 is 14 amino acids. The V end was cut by 7 bases, the J end by 3 bases, with 12 bases between. The chain's CDR3 is CASMIYRDTGELFF. CDR3 DNA: TGTGCCAGCATGATTTATCGAGACACCGGGGAGCTGTTTTTT.

In its sample, this clonotype was seen a few times. This chain joins TRBV19 and TRBJ2-2; D is possibly TRBD1 (6 bases). Germline lookup yields CDR1 LNHDA and CDR2 SQIVND (reference sequence). Trimming stripped 5 bases from V and 5 bases from J, with 12 bases between. This CDR3 has 14 amino acids. Written as DNA, the CDR3 is TGTGCCAGTAGTTTCCGGGACACTACCGGGGAGCTGTTTTTT. It translates to CASSFRDTTGELFF.

This clonotype was found many times. The rearrangement joins TRBV3-1 to TRBJ1-2, with D hard to call. Germline values: CDR1 LGHDT, CDR2 YNNKEL (reference sequence). The CDR3 is 11 residues long. Trimming shortened V by 0 bases and J by 8 bases, and 4 bases separated the two germline ends. The CDR3 DNA sequence: TGTGCCAGCAGCCAAGAAGCAGGCTACACCTTC. Translating it yields CASSQEAGYTF.

This clonotype was counted many times. The chain is built from TRBV20-1 and TRBJ1-1; TRBD1 might be the D (5 bases). Germline values: CDR1 DFQATT, CDR2 SNEGSKA (reference sequence). CDR3 length equals 13 residues. Trimming removed 8 bases from V and 3 bases from J, with 16 bases in between. The DNA for the CDR3 is TGCAGTCCCCTGGGGGAGAGCTACACTGAAGCTTTCTTT. This sequence encodes CSPLGESYTEAFF.

This clonotype has at least ten counts. J is TRBJ2-1 and V is TRBV20-1; 11 bases are shared with TRBD2. V dropped 6 bases and J dropped 10; count of bases not matched to a gene: 5. CDR1 is DFQATT and CDR2 is SNEGSKA in the germline V gene (reference sequence). The CDR3 extends over 12 amino acids. CDR3 bases: TGCAGTGCATGGAGACTAGCGGGGGAGCAGTTCTTC. Its translation is CSAWRLAGEQFF.

This clonotype was observed at least ten times. The chain carries TRBV7-8 and TRBJ2-1; TRBD2 aligns across 10 bases. Trimming at V came to 2 bases and at J to 4 bases, leaving 2 bases not matched to a gene. Per germline, CDR1 SGHVS and CDR2 FQNEAQ. This CDR3 has 15 residues. The CDR3: CASSLTSGVYNEQFF. The CDR3 nucleotides are TGTGCCAGCAGCTTAACTAGCGGGGTATACAATGAGCAGTTCTTC.

This clonotype was picked up a small number of times. A much larger clone sits a single nucleotide away, making a read error possible. J is TRBJ1-6 and V is TRBV21-1; TRBD1, as called in the table, went unchecked against the DNA. TRBV21-1 is termed a pseudogene. The CDR3 contains 14 residues. CDR3 in amino acids: CASSNDRVVTHLHF. CDR3 DNA: TGTGCCAGCAGCAACGACAGGGTAGTTACACACCTCCACTTT.

This clonotype was detected many times. The gene calls are TRBV28 and TRBJ2-2; 8 nucleotides agree with TRBD1. CDR1 MDHEN and CDR2 SYDVKM come from the germline V gene. CDR3 length equals 13 residues. Trimming cost V 6 bases and J 4 bases; bases outside gene matches: 1. The CDR3 region has the DNA TGTGCCAGCAGGGGACAGGCCACCGGGGAGCTGTTTTTT. Translation gives CASRGQATGELFF.

This clonotype was recorded a few times. This chain links TRBV10-3 with TRBJ2-7; D remains unclear. The CDR3 is made up of 13 amino acids. The V gene lost 0 bases and the J gene lost 5 bases, with 8 bases spanning the gap. Germline values: CDR1 ENHRY, CDR2 SYGVKD. CDR3 sequence reads: CAISESTAHEQYF. The CDR3 region has the DNA TGTGCCATCAGTGAGTCGACGGCCCACGAGCAGTACTTC.

At least ten counts were recorded for this clonotype. CDR3 region: CATMSSHYRAYNEQFF. In DNA form, the CDR3 reads TGTGCCACCATGTCTAGCCATTATCGGGCCTACAATGAGCAGTTCTTC. The chain is built from TRBV15 and TRBJ2-1; tentatively, D is TRBD2 (5 bases). CDR3 length: 16 amino acids. V was shortened by 7 bases and J by 2 bases, with 18 bases between the two germline ends. The germline gives CDR1 LNHNV, CDR2 YYDKDF (reference sequence). The whole variable domain, filled in from reference TRBV15 and TRBJ2-1, reads DAMVIQNPRYQVTQFGKPVTLSCSQTLNHNVMYWYQQKSSQAPKLLFHYYDKDFNNEADTPDNFQSRRPNTSFCFLDIRSPGLGDTAMYLCATMSSHYRAYNEQFFGPGTRLTVL.

This clonotype has at least ten counts. The rearrangement joins TRBV3-1 to TRBJ2-3, with 7 nucleotides matching TRBD2. From germline, CDR1 is LGHDT and CDR2 YNNKEL (reference sequence). J was trimmed by 6 bases and V by 4 bases; bases with no gene match: 7. The CDR3 runs 14 residues. The CDR3 is CASSRGGRSDTQYF. The CDR3, as DNA: TGTGCCAGCAGCCGGGGGGGTCGCTCGGATACGCAGTATTTT.

Many counts were recorded for this clonotype. The chain recombines TRBV3-1 with TRBJ2-7, with D tentatively TRBD1 (6 bases). Trimming pared 2 bases from V and 2 bases from J, leaving 16 bases between. The CDR3 has 16 amino acids. The germline V gene encodes CDR1 LGHDT and CDR2 YNNKEL (reference sequence). This CDR3 is CASSQLHGQKPYEQYF. In nucleotides, the CDR3 is TGTGCCAGCAGCCAACTCCATGGACAGAAACCCTACGAGCAGTACTTC.

This clonotype was observed at least ten times. The chain recombines TRBV2 with TRBJ1-5; 8 nucleotides align to TRBD1. This CDR3 has 14 residues. V lost 5 bases to trimming and J lost 8 bases; unmatched junction nucleotides: 8. Germline V gives CDR1 SNHLY, CDR2 FYNNEI. CDR3 in DNA: TGTGCCAGCAGTAAGGACAGGGCAAACGAGCCCCAGCATTTT. Its translation: CASSKDRANEPQHF.

The chain uses TRBV19 and TRBJ2-7; D perhaps matches TRBD1 (5 bases). Trimming stripped 5 bases from V and 9 bases from J, with 20 bases between. The CDR3 contains 14 residues. Germline assignment: CDR1 LNHDA and CDR2 SQIVND (reference sequence). In DNA form, the CDR3 reads TGTGCCAGTAGTGGGGCGGCCCCGCAAGTTCGGCAGTACTTC. Translating gives CASSGAAPQVRQYF.

This clonotype was recorded many times. The CDR3 DNA follows: TGCAGTGCTAGGAGGACAGTCGGGGACGAGCAGTACTTC. Translation gives CSARRTVGDEQYF. The chain has TRBV20-1 and TRBJ2-7, with D possibly matching TRBD1 (6 bases). The CDR3 has 13 residues. V gave up 3 bases and J gave up 5 bases, with 14 bases separating them. Germline V gene data show CDR1 as DFQATT and CDR2 as SNEGSKA (reference sequence).

This clonotype was seen ten or more times. This chain links TRBV18 with TRBJ1-1, with D perhaps TRBD1 (5 bases). Trimming cost V 2 bases and J 4 bases, with 11 bases left between them. The germline V gene has CDR1 KGHSH and CDR2 LQKENI. This CDR3 contains 14 residues. The CDR3 here is CASSPSGGGTEAFF. The CDR3, as DNA: TGTGCCAGCTCACCATCGGGGGGGGGCACTGAAGCTTTCTTT.

This clonotype was counted at least ten times. This chain links TRBV20-1 with TRBJ2-7; D gene uncertain. CDR3 size: 14 residues. CDR1 is DFQATT and CDR2 is SNEGSKA in the germline V gene (reference sequence). Trimming shortened V by 0 bases and J by 3 bases, and 12 bases separated the two germline ends. CDR3 loop: CSARDLLGFYEQYF. The CDR3 DNA reads as TGCAGTGCTAGAGATCTCCTGGGGTTCTACGAGCAGTACTTC.

About this clonotype itself: This likely comes from a read error, as the CDR3 has no conserved phenylalanine or tryptophan at its end. No DNA is shown, since the ends of the CDR3 on it are uncertain; the CDR3 is the one TCRdb lists. V and J are TRBV28 and TRBJ2-5; the DNA was not used to check the table's D call, TRBD1. The CDR3 contains 13 residues when both ends are counted. The germline gives CDR1 MDHEN, CDR2 SYDVKM. The CDR3 spells CASSLGQGRYKYN.

Ten or more counts support this clonotype. The chain couples TRBV5-1 to TRBJ2-6; tentatively, D is TRBD2 (5 bases). The CDR3 has 15 residues. The V and J ends lost 3 bases and 2 bases respectively, with 9 bases between them. Germline loops: CDR1 SGHRS, CDR2 YFSETQ. The DNA for the CDR3 is TGCGCCAGCAGCTCGAGGGCTACTGGGGCCAACGTCCTGACTTTC. Encoded protein: CASSSRATGANVLTF.

This clonotype was picked up many times. The V and J genes are TRBV6-1 and TRBJ2-7, with unresolved D. This CDR3 region has 18 residues. CDR1 MNHNS and CDR2 SASEGT come from the germline V gene. The germline V and J ends were trimmed by 7 bases and 1 base, with 26 bases remaining between them. The CDR3 bases are TGTGCCAGCACCACCCTTCGTGTCCTCTCGGAACAGTCCTACGAGCAGTACTTC. Its protein is CASTTLRVLSEQSYEQYF.

This clonotype was counted at least ten times. The CDR3 is CASKGHRGPSGANVLTF. As DNA, the CDR3 is TGCGCCAGCAAGGGACATAGGGGGCCCTCTGGGGCCAACGTCCTGACTTTC. The V gene is TRBV4-1, the J gene TRBJ2-6, with 7 bases matching TRBD1. Germline values: CDR1 MGHRA, CDR2 YSYEKL. This CDR3 is 17 amino acids long. The V and J ends lost 7 bases and 0 bases, in that order; junction bases with no gene match: 9.

This clonotype is classed as medium-sized (0.01 to 0.1%). The V gene is TRBV29-1, the J gene TRBJ2-1; D is uncertain. Per the germline V gene, CDR1 is SQVTM and CDR2 is ANQGSEA. The CDR3 is made up of 16 amino acids. V gave up 5 bases and J gave up 0 bases, with 17 bases separating them. The CDR3 DNA reads TGCAGCGTTACAAAAGACGACGCCTCCTCCTACAATGAGCAGTTCTTC. This gives the protein CSVTKDDASSYNEQFF.

This clonotype has ten or more counts. The gene calls are TRBV20-1 and TRBJ1-1; D is unresolved. V was shortened by 3 bases and J by 0 bases, with 5 bases between the two germline ends. The CDR3 covers 12 residues. CDR1 is DFQATT and CDR2 is SNEGSKA in the germline V gene (reference sequence). The CDR3, as DNA: TGCAGTGCTAGTAACCTGAACACTGAAGCTTTCTTT. It translates to CSASNLNTEAFF.

This clonotype was found many times. The chain recombines TRBV29-1 with TRBJ2-7, with D possibly matching TRBD1 (6 bases). This CDR3 spans 12 amino acids. Trimming shortened V by 5 bases and J by 3 bases, and 11 bases separated the two germline ends. Germline V gene sequence: CDR1 SQVTM, CDR2 ANQGSEA. CDR3 DNA sequence: TGCAGCGTTACAGGGACAAGCTACGAGCAGTACTTC. As protein: CSVTGTSYEQYF.

This clonotype was detected only a few times. This chain connects TRBV10-3 to TRBJ2-5, with 13 nucleotides matching TRBD2. The CDR3 extends over 15 amino acids. Losses at the gene ends were 6 bases for V and 2 bases for J; bases not matched to a gene: 3. Germline V gene lookup returns CDR1 ENHRY and CDR2 SYGVKD. In nucleotides, the CDR3 is TGTGCCATCAGAGGGACTAGCGGGGAGCAAGAGACCCAGTACTTC. Protein sequence: CAIRGTSGEQETQYF.

This clonotype showed up many times. The rearrangement joins TRBV20-1 to TRBJ2-3; TRBD2 matches 7 bases. With 4 bases clipped from V and 3 bases from J, the junction kept 13 bases outside the gene matches. The CDR3 has 16 amino acids. Germline CDR1 reads DFQATT; CDR2 reads SNEGSKA (reference sequence). This CDR3 is CSATTRTGRETDTQYF. As DNA, the CDR3 is TGCAGTGCTACTACTAGGACGGGGCGGGAGACAGATACGCAGTATTTT.

This clonotype was observed at least ten times. This chain links TRBV3-1 with TRBJ2-3; D not certain. Between the trimmed V and J ends, which lost 11 bases and 5 bases, there was a span of 17 bases. Germline V lookup: CDR1 LGHDT, CDR2 YNNKEL (reference sequence). The CDR3 is made up of 13 amino acids. The CDR3 loop reads CASARFGEDTQYF. The CDR3, as DNA: TGTGCCTCAGCAAGATTTGGGGAAGATACGCAGTATTTT.

This clonotype was detected many times. The rearrangement links TRBV6-5 to TRBJ2-6; TRBD2 agrees at 10 bases. V dropped 6 bases and J dropped 0; count of bases not matched to a gene: 5. From germline, CDR1 is MNHEY and CDR2 SVGAGI. This CDR3 is 17 amino acids long. The CDR3, as DNA: TGTGCCAGCAGCCTAGCGGGAGTACCCTCTGGGGCCAACGTCCTGACTTTC. It is translated as CASSLAGVPSGANVLTF.

This clonotype was seen repeatedly, ten times or more. The genes are TRBV5-1 and TRBJ2-1; D gene unclear. V was clipped by 6 bases and J by 0 bases, with 7 bases between them. This CDR3 has 13 amino acids. Germline V lookup: CDR1 SGHRS, CDR2 YFSETQ. The DNA of the CDR3 is TGCGCCAGCAAACCCAGCTCCTACAATGAGCAGTTCTTC. Protein product: CASKPSSYNEQFF.

This clonotype was picked up many times. The chain couples TRBV2 to TRBJ1-3; D ambiguous. The germline V gene has CDR1 SNHLY and CDR2 FYNNEI. The CDR3 has 15 residues. Trimming removed 7 bases at V and 6 bases at J, with 19 bases between. As DNA, the CDR3 is TGTGCCAGCACGGGGTTGGACGTGGTTGAAAACACCATATATTTT. It is translated as CASTGLDVVENTIYF.

This clonotype was seen many times. This chain connects TRBV20-1 to TRBJ2-1; D is possibly TRBD2 (6 bases). Trimming stripped 5 bases from V and 4 bases from J, with 15 bases between. The CDR3 is 14 residues long. Germline V gene lookup returns CDR1 DFQATT and CDR2 SNEGSKA (reference sequence). CDR3 DNA sequence: TGCAGTGCTGCCAGCCCCGGGACTTACAATGAGCAGTTCTTC. Translated, it gives CSAASPGTYNEQFF.